The present TCR beta chain was sequenced within a study of T cell responses to AZD1222 COVID-19 vaccine (dated by TCRdb to the early 2020s). Notes on the research overall: Because spike-specific TCR depth and breadth did not differ between the two schedules, AZD1222 recipients who got a second dose at roughly 4 weeks were pooled with those who got a second dose at roughly 12 weeks. Enrollment into the trials was organized by age into subgroups of 18-55, 56-69 and 70-plus years, and those subgroups contained about 160, 30 and 59 TCR-sequenced participants, respectively. TCR sequencing was performed for more than 230 trial participants, of whom about 210 were given two doses of AZD1222 and some 26 were given two doses of MenACWY control vaccine. The full study reports these points: CD4 TCRs associated with the vaccine covered the entire spike protein, and the dominant responses were in regions 160-218 and 743-854. Conclusions about previously exposed vaccinees are limited, since just five to seven AZD1222 recipients were seropositive for SARS-CoV-2 at baseline. After two AZD1222 doses, spike-specific TCR breadth and depth were significantly higher than at day 0 and than in MenACWY recipients. In the small 56-69-year group, the increase in depth fell short of significance, most likely because of low power. Most participants were white British and females outnumbered males, and the authors suggested that clonal diversity may have been underestimated. Because no samples from the day 14 peak response were available, repertoires could be characterized only after the peak T cell response. Nearly half of unique spike-specific TCRs reportedly recognized epitopes outside regions mutated in the B.1.351 and B.1.1.7 variants.

On this clone: This receptor's antigen is unknown. One base away there is no much larger clone; base qualities are not given.

The time point label, read with the paper, signifies: baseline before first vaccination. Vaccinee samples were obtained from the UK trials COV001 and COV002, which included a single-blind randomized controlled phase 2/3 trial of AZD1222 (ChAdOx1 nCoV-19) in healthy adults. Trial participant PBMC samples were collected at day 0 and day 28 after the second dose for TCRbeta chain sequencing. The CDR3 regions of human TCRbeta chains were analyzed by immunosequencing. The original methods were these. Repertoire TCRs were checked for matches against a reference library of SARS-CoV-2-specific TCRs that had been generated using the MIRA antigen-specificity platform. Breadth was defined as the fraction of unique TCRs that were SARS-CoV-2-associated. Depth was defined as the fraction of total T cells that were SARS-CoV-2-associated. Using the MIRA data, every spike-specific TCR was mapped to the spike region that the TCR reacted to and assigned to either a CD4 or a CD8 class. Log10-transformed breadth and depth values were compared by one-way ANOVA with Sidak's multiple comparisons tests. Not all clones reach the TCRdb copy of this immuneACCESS table, which keeps in-frame sequences only. Checked studies attribute under half of the gap to unresolved V genes and leave the rest unexplained. D and trimming come from the DNA, and the V and J calls and clone size come from that table. For this sample there are 90,000 to 120,000 clones; 85% to 90% appear just once. The ten largest account for about 3% of the sample.

The CDR3 starts with the cysteine, ends with the phenylalanine, and has 14 residues. Kept here is only the CDR3 DNA, which spans 42 bases and is read in frame from base 1. V loses 0 bases of germline sequence and J loses 3 bases, and the interval between the two ends is 10 bases. For CDR1 and CDR2, the germline V gene lists SGHRS and YFSETQ. The TCR comes from an adult in good health. Material: peripheral blood, obtained on day 0 of AZD1222 vaccination. The sequence joins TRBV5-1 to TRBJ2-7; the D gene is possibly TRBD2, with 6 bases matching. CDR3 sequence: CASSLGGELYEQYF. The DNA sequence is as follows: TGCGCCAGCAGCTTGGGCGGGGAGCTCTACGAGCAGTACTTC.